Following are 8 T cell receptor beta chains from one sample sequenced in a study of cytomegalovirus exposure and HLA in healthy donors. PCR involved 60 Vbeta and 13 Jbeta primers. TCRdb's table, derived via immunoSEQ multiplex PCR, lists solely in-frame clones and lacks some. The sample lists about 160,000 clones, around 76% occurring once. The sequencing input was PBMCs. These TCRs come from a female donor in good health and CMV-seronegative.

The rearrangement links TRBV7-8 to TRBJ2-7; D gene uncertain. CDR1 and CDR2 from the germline V gene are SGHVS and FQNEAQ. The CDR3 is 15 amino acids. V dropped 0 bases and J dropped 0 bases, with 9 bases sitting between them. CDR3 coding DNA: TGTGCCAGCAGCTTAGCCGAGGTCAGCTCCTACGAGCAGTACTTC. It is translated as CASSLAEVSSYEQYF.

The gene calls are TRBV5-1 and TRBJ1-1; no reliable D call. Trimming shortened V by 0 bases and J by 0 bases, and 9 bases separated the two germline ends. Germline CDR1 and CDR2: SGHRS and YFSETQ. This CDR3 region has 15 residues. The CDR3 protein is CASSLDGPMNTEAFF. The CDR3 DNA reads TGCGCCAGCAGCTTGGACGGTCCCATGAACACTGAAGCTTTCTTT.

As concerns this clone: This same CDR3 is encoded by further DNA sequences in the sample. The chain combines TRBV2 with TRBJ2-3; 9 bases are a match to TRBD1. The CDR3 contains 15 residues. Looked up from germline, CDR1 is SNHLY and CDR2 is FYNNEI. Losses at the gene ends were 4 bases for V and 1 base for J; bases not matched to a gene: 3. CDR3 coding DNA: TGTGCCAGCAGTGGGAGACAGGGGGGCACAGATACGCAGTATTTT. Translation: CASSGRQGGTDTQYF. The full variable domain, completed using reference TRBV2 and TRBJ2-3, is EPEVTQTPSHQVTQMGQEVILRCVPISNHLYFYWYRQILGQKVEFLVSFYNNEISEKSEIFDDQFSVERPDGSNFTLKIRSTKLEDSAMYFCASSGRQGGTDTQYFGPGTRLTVL.

This clone came up once. This sequence joins TRBV21-1 and TRBJ2-7; TRBD2, the table's D call, lacks a check against the DNA. TRBV21-1 is a listed pseudogene. This CDR3 comprises 12 residues. In DNA form, the CDR3 reads TGTGCCAGCCGGGTGCTTGGGTACGAGCAGTACTTC. Its translation is CASRVLGYEQYF.

This clone showed up just a few times. V gene TRBV5-1 combines with J gene TRBJ2-3, with 8 bases aligning to TRBD1. CDR3 length equals 15 residues. CDR1 and CDR2 from the germline V gene are SGHRS and YFSETQ. V shed 4 bases and J 4 bases; nucleotides not matched to a gene: 8. The CDR3, as DNA: TGCGCCAGCAGCGGAGGACAGGGCTTCCCAGATACGCAGTATTTT. This encodes CASSGGQGFPDTQYF.

The rearrangement joins TRBV5-6 to TRBJ1-1, with D possibly TRBD1 on 5 matching bases. The CDR3 extends over 16 amino acids. V shed 4 bases and J shed 4 bases, with 20 bases lying between them. Germline V gene data show CDR1 as SGHDT and CDR2 as YYEEEE. CDR3 nucleotide sequence: TGTGCCAGCAGCCCGAACACCTTTCAGGGTGGCACTGAAGCTTTCTTT. Residues: CASSPNTFQGGTEAFF. Looking up the rest from reference TRBV5-6 and TRBJ1-1 gives the full variable domain: DAGVTQSPTHLIKTRGQQVTLRCSPKSGHDTVSWYQQALGQGPQFIFQYYEEEERQRGNFPDRFSGHQFPNYSSELNVNALLLGDSALYLCASSPNTFQGGTEAFFGQGTRLTVV.

The rearrangement links TRBV18 to TRBJ2-7, with D tentatively TRBD1 (5 bases). Trimming cost V 6 bases and J 3 bases, with 15 bases left between them. CDR3 size: 14 residues. CDR1 is KGHSH and CDR2 is LQKENI in the germline V gene. Here the CDR3 DNA reads TGTGCCAGCTCGTCACTGGGGCTGAGCTACGAGCAGTACTTC. It codes for CASSSLGLSYEQYF.

This clone has just a few counts. This rearrangement joins TRBV5-1 to TRBJ1-4; 7 nucleotides line up with TRBD1. V was clipped by 4 bases and J by 12 bases; unmatched bases: 12. The CDR3 covers 14 residues. The germline V gene encodes CDR1 SGHRS and CDR2 YFSETQ. The CDR3 here is CASSPGTAGGELFF. In DNA form, the CDR3 reads TGCGCCAGCAGCCCTGGGACGGCAGGGGGTGAACTGTTTTTT.